The following is a TCR beta chain sequence with its context. Unique molecular identifiers were incorporated into the prepared TCRbeta library. TCRdb re-derived calls from the PCR reads in MiXCR, one entry per CDR3 protein. The sample has a few hundred thousand distinct CDR3 sequences; nearly 10% are singletons. The data belong to a study of T-cell reconstitution after alpha-beta-depleted transplantation in children. The CDR3 totals 16 residues. V lost 3 bases, J lost 0 bases, and 12 bases lay in between. Germline V gene sequence: CDR1 ENHRY, CDR2 SYGVKD. This chain connects TRBV10-3 to TRBJ2-1, with D perhaps matching TRBD1 (5 bases). The source of this sequence is a human donor who donated a stem cell graft to a child with SCID. The sequencing here drew on PBMCs from the stem cell graft donor, taken from the stem cell graft. CDR3 sequence: CAISDPQGSSYNEQFF. The CDR3 DNA follows: TGTGCCATCAGTGACCCTCAGGGATCCTCCTACAATGAGCAGTTCTTC.